This T cell receptor beta chain was recovered during a study of Graves' ophthalmopathy and Graves' hyperthyroidism. Study overall: Peripheral blood (taken before any treatment) was collected at initial diagnosis.

This clonotype was counted many times. Germline V gene data show CDR1 as SEHNR and CDR2 as FQNEAQ (reference sequence). The CDR3 totals 9 residues. V gave up 6 bases and J gave up 9 bases, with 6 bases separating them. Amplification targeted the TCR beta CDR3 regions, with RNA transcripts as the source material. HTBI primers served in a first-round RT-PCR, which a second-round multiplex PCR followed. TCRdb analysed the multiplex PCR reads with MiXCR anew, one entry per CDR3 protein. This table holds fewer than 250,000 distinct CDR3 sequences, 29% found once. Having ophthalmopathy, the donors showed moderate-to-severe activity, CAS ≥3 and NOSPECS ≥4, with disease lasting under 3 months. From fresh peripheral blood, 8.5 to 10 ml in volume, the PBMCs were obtained.

The receptor was derived from a man aged 45 to 65 with Graves' ophthalmopathy. The chain carries TRBV7-9 and TRBJ2-7; tentatively, D is TRBD2 (6 bases). The sequenced sample was peripheral blood. The CDR3 here is CASRGGQYF. As DNA, the CDR3 is TGTGCCAGCAGGGGGGGGCAGTACTTC.